These T cell receptor beta chains were read from a single sample in a study of T cells after yellow fever vaccination. Using its own MiXCR run on the 5' RACE reads, TCRdb lists one record per CDR3 protein. The table includes some 350,000 distinct CDR3 sequences, under 5% detected once. The sequenced sample was PBMCs, obtained 5 days after the yellow fever booster vaccination. The origin of the receptors is a man aged 18-30 years who received the YFV17D yellow fever vaccine. The CDR3 runs from the conserved cysteine through the conserved F or W. The D gene is left open where the match is weak. Clone size is given for some rows only: seen once, a few or many times, or a class if the clone is expanded.

d_gene: .; len: 14; abundance: many; v_gene: TRBV7-2; j_gene: TRBJ2-3; CDR3aa: CASTGYGGAATQYF; CDR3nt: TGTGCCAGCACCGGTTACGGCGGGGCCGCAACGCAGTATTTT
d_gene: .; len: 15; abundance: many; v_gene: TRBV6-4; j_gene: TRBJ2-1; CDR3aa: CASSDLGGAGNEQFF; CDR3nt: TGTGCCAGCAGTGATCTGGGGGGGGCCGGTAATGAGCAGTTCTTC
d_gene: .; len: 13; abundance: many; v_gene: TRBV7-8; j_gene: TRBJ2-4; CDR3aa: CASSLPGRVIQYF; CDR3nt: TGTGCCAGCAGCTTACCTGGGCGGGTCATTCAGTACTTC
d_gene: .; len: 14; abundance: many; v_gene: TRBV5-1; j_gene: TRBJ2-5; CDR3aa: CASSLWGPGETQYF; CDR3nt: TGCGCCAGCAGCTTATGGGGGCCCGGAGAGACCCAGTACTTC
d_gene: .; len: 16; abundance: .; v_gene: TRBV7-6; j_gene: TRBJ1-1; CDR3aa: CASSLVGRGTGTEAFF; CDR3nt: TGTGCCAGCAGCTTGGTGGGGAGGGGCACGGGCACTGAAGCTTTCTTT
d_gene: TRBD1; len: 16; abundance: few; v_gene: TRBV5-1; j_gene: TRBJ2-3; CDR3aa: CASSLGQGAATDTQYF; CDR3nt: TGCGCCAGCAGCTTGGGACAGGGGGCGGCGACAGATACGCAGTATTTT
d_gene: .; len: 15; abundance: many; v_gene: TRBV5-1; j_gene: TRBJ1-2; CDR3aa: CASSNWQAGNYGYTF; CDR3nt: TGCGCCAGCAGCAACTGGCAAGCAGGGAACTATGGCTACACCTTC
d_gene: .; len: 13; abundance: .; v_gene: TRBV20-1; j_gene: TRBJ1-3; CDR3aa: CSAIDGRGNTIYF; CDR3nt: TGCAGTGCTATCGACGGCCGAGGAAACACCATATATTTT
d_gene: .; len: 15; abundance: .; v_gene: TRBV27; j_gene: TRBJ1-5; CDR3aa: CASSFRQNSNQPQHF; CDR3nt: TGTGCCAGCAGTTTTCGGCAGAATAGCAATCAGCCCCAGCATTTT
d_gene: TRBD2; len: 15; abundance: .; v_gene: TRBV5-1; j_gene: TRBJ2-1; CDR3aa: CASSFEQRGNNEQFF; CDR3nt: TGCGCCAGCAGCTTCGAGCAGCGGGGAAACAATGAGCAGTTCTTC
d_gene: .; len: 12; abundance: many; v_gene: TRBV6-5; j_gene: TRBJ1-1; CDR3aa: CASSYIGGVAFF; CDR3nt: TGTGCCAGCAGTTACATCGGGGGCGTAGCTTTCTTT
d_gene: TRBD1; len: 14; abundance: many; v_gene: TRBV3-1; j_gene: TRBJ1-5; CDR3aa: CASSPQQGRGPQHF; CDR3nt: TGTGCCAGCAGCCCTCAACAGGGGCGAGGGCCCCAGCATTTT
d_gene: .; len: 17; abundance: many; v_gene: TRBV11-2; j_gene: TRBJ2-1; CDR3aa: CASSLRFGTHRKDAQFF; CDR3nt: TGTGCCAGCAGCCTGCGTTTTGGGACTCACAGAAAAGATGCGCAGTTCTTC
d_gene: TRBD1; len: 14; abundance: .; v_gene: TRBV18; j_gene: TRBJ2-1; CDR3aa: CASSPGTGPNEQFF; CDR3nt: TGTGCCAGCTCACCCGGGACAGGGCCCAATGAGCAGTTCTTC
d_gene: .; len: 14; abundance: many; v_gene: TRBV20-1; j_gene: TRBJ2-1; CDR3aa: CSARVASSYNEQFF; CDR3nt: TGCAGTGCTAGAGTGGCTAGCTCCTACAATGAGCAGTTCTTC
d_gene: .; len: 15; abundance: few; v_gene: TRBV24-1; j_gene: TRBJ2-3; CDR3aa: CATSGTPASTDTQYF; CDR3nt: TGTGCCACCAGTGGGACACCAGCTAGCACAGATACGCAGTATTTT
d_gene: TRBD1; len: 15; abundance: many; v_gene: TRBV7-9; j_gene: TRBJ2-3; CDR3aa: CASSTWGTGTNTQYF; CDR3nt: TGTGCCAGCAGCACGTGGGGGACAGGGACCAATACGCAGTATTTT
d_gene: TRBD2; len: 16; abundance: many; v_gene: TRBV11-3; j_gene: TRBJ2-1; CDR3aa: CASSLGTSGGANEQFF; CDR3nt: TGTGCCAGCAGCTTAGGGACTAGCGGGGGGGCCAATGAGCAGTTCTTC
d_gene: .; len: 13; abundance: many; v_gene: TRBV5-5; j_gene: TRBJ2-3; CDR3aa: CASSWTSTDTQYF; CDR3nt: TGTGCCAGCAGCTGGACTAGCACAGATACGCAGTATTTT
d_gene: TRBD1; len: 14; abundance: many; v_gene: TRBV7-9; j_gene: TRBJ2-1; CDR3aa: CASRPSGTVNEQFF; CDR3nt: TGTGCCAGCAGACCATCGGGGACAGTCAATGAGCAGTTCTTC
d_gene: TRBD2; len: 16; abundance: .; v_gene: TRBV5-1; j_gene: TRBJ2-5; CDR3aa: CASSLTGLAFQETQYF; CDR3nt: TGCGCCAGCAGCTTGACGGGACTAGCGTTCCAAGAGACCCAGTACTTC
d_gene: .; len: 13; abundance: many; v_gene: TRBV7-2; j_gene: TRBJ1-5; CDR3aa: CASSSLAGQPQHF; CDR3nt: TGTGCCAGCAGCTCCCTAGCCGGACAGCCCCAGCATTTT
d_gene: TRBD2; len: 20; abundance: .; v_gene: TRBV9; j_gene: TRBJ2-1; CDR3aa: CASSPIGTSGDPSSYNEQFF; CDR3nt: TGTGCCAGCAGCCCTATCGGGACTAGCGGGGACCCCAGCTCCTACAATGAGCAGTTCTTC
d_gene: .; len: 15; abundance: many; v_gene: TRBV11-2; j_gene: TRBJ2-7; CDR3aa: CASSLTPADRSEQYF; CDR3nt: TGTGCCAGCAGCTTGACTCCTGCGGACAGAAGCGAGCAGTACTTC
d_gene: .; len: 13; abundance: many; v_gene: TRBV5-1; j_gene: TRBJ2-5; CDR3aa: CASSFGGEETQYF; CDR3nt: TGTGCCAGCAGCTTTGGAGGGGAAGAGACCCAGTACTTC
d_gene: .; len: 14; abundance: .; v_gene: TRBV10-3; j_gene: TRBJ2-2; CDR3aa: CAISEGGPTGELFF; CDR3nt: TGTGCCATCAGTGAGGGGGGGCCCACCGGGGAGCTGTTTTTT
d_gene: TRBD1; len: 15; abundance: .; v_gene: TRBV12-3/TRBV12-4; j_gene: TRBJ2-1; CDR3aa: CASSPWDREYNEQFF; CDR3nt: TGTGCCAGCAGTCCCTGGGACAGGGAATACAATGAGCAGTTCTTC
d_gene: TRBD1; len: 12; abundance: few; v_gene: TRBV12-3/TRBV12-4; j_gene: TRBJ1-5; CDR3aa: CASSSPTGTQHF; CDR3nt: TGTGCCAGCAGTTCCCCGACAGGGACCCAGCATTTT
d_gene: TRBD2; len: 14; abundance: few; v_gene: TRBV6-5; j_gene: TRBJ2-7; CDR3aa: CASSYTRGGYEQYF; CDR3nt: TGTGCCAGCAGTTACACCCGGGGAGGGTACGAGCAGTACTTC
d_gene: .; len: 14; abundance: few; v_gene: TRBV5-1; j_gene: TRBJ2-3; CDR3aa: CASSLELIWDTQYF; CDR3nt: TGCGCCAGCAGCTTGGAACTAATCTGGGATACGCAGTATTTT
d_gene: .; len: 15; abundance: .; v_gene: TRBV5-5; j_gene: TRBJ2-7; CDR3aa: CASSLKSGITYEQYF; CDR3nt: TGTGCCAGCAGCTTAAAGTCAGGTATTACCTACGAGCAGTACTTC
d_gene: .; len: 13; abundance: .; v_gene: TRBV18; j_gene: TRBJ2-1; CDR3aa: CASSPQVDNEQFF; CDR3nt: TGTGCCAGCTCACCACAGGTCGACAATGAGCAGTTCTTC
d_gene: .; len: 12; abundance: .; v_gene: TRBV4-3; j_gene: TRBJ2-3; CDR3aa: CASAGYADTQYF; CDR3nt: TGCGCGTCGGCAGGATACGCAGATACGCAGTATTTT
d_gene: TRBD1; len: 16; abundance: .; v_gene: TRBV6-5; j_gene: TRBJ1-1; CDR3aa: CASQLRDRGLNTEAFF; CDR3nt: TGTGCCAGTCAACTCCGGGACAGGGGGTTGAACACTGAAGCTTTCTTT
d_gene: TRBD2; len: 15; abundance: few; v_gene: TRBV7-2; j_gene: TRBJ2-1; CDR3aa: CASSSRTSGVTEQFF; CDR3nt: TGTGCCAGCAGCTCCCGGACTAGCGGGGTAACTGAGCAGTTCTTC
d_gene: TRBD2; len: 14; abundance: many; v_gene: TRBV11-2; j_gene: TRBJ2-1; CDR3aa: CASQLAGGHNEQFF; CDR3nt: TGTGCCAGCCAGCTAGCGGGGGGGCACAATGAGCAGTTCTTC
d_gene: TRBD1; len: 14; abundance: few; v_gene: TRBV7-2; j_gene: TRBJ1-5; CDR3aa: CASSPGQGSPPQHF; CDR3nt: TGTGCCAGCAGCCCCGGACAGGGCTCCCCGCCCCAGCATTTT
d_gene: .; len: 14; abundance: .; v_gene: TRBV7-2; j_gene: TRBJ1-4; CDR3aa: CASSFGISGEKLFF; CDR3nt: TGTGCCAGCAGCTTTGGGATCTCGGGTGAAAAACTGTTTTTT
d_gene: .; len: 15; abundance: .; v_gene: TRBV4-3; j_gene: TRBJ2-1; CDR3aa: CASSQGAGSYNEQFF; CDR3nt: TGCGCCAGCAGCCAAGGAGCCGGGTCCTACAATGAGCAGTTCTTC
d_gene: TRBD1; len: 15; abundance: .; v_gene: TRBV7-2; j_gene: TRBJ1-5; CDR3aa: CASSLGQRYNQPQHF; CDR3nt: TGTGCCAGCAGTCTGGGACAGCGTTACAATCAGCCCCAGCATTTT
d_gene: .; len: 14; abundance: .; v_gene: TRBV4-3; j_gene: TRBJ1-2; CDR3aa: CASSPRLTGYGYTF; CDR3nt: TGCGCCAGCAGCCCAAGACTGACAGGCTATGGCTACACCTTC
d_gene: .; len: 14; abundance: few; v_gene: TRBV5-6; j_gene: TRBJ1-6; CDR3aa: CASSLAYENSPLHF; CDR3nt: TGTGCCAGCAGCTTGGCCTATGAGAATTCACCCCTCCACTTT
d_gene: TRBD1; len: 15; abundance: many; v_gene: TRBV27; j_gene: TRBJ2-3; CDR3aa: CASSSPFDRADTQYF; CDR3nt: TGTGCCAGCAGTTCTCCGTTCGACAGGGCAGATACGCAGTATTTT
d_gene: .; len: 17; abundance: few; v_gene: TRBV3-2; j_gene: TRBJ2-6; CDR3aa: CASSQGDGISGANVLTF; CDR3nt: TGTGCCAGCAGCCAGGGGGACGGAATTTCTGGGGCCAACGTCCTGACTTTC
d_gene: .; len: 13; abundance: few; v_gene: TRBV12-3/TRBV12-4; j_gene: TRBJ2-1; CDR3aa: CASSLRRGVEQFF; CDR3nt: TGTGCCAGCAGTTTAAGACGGGGTGTTGAGCAGTTCTTC
d_gene: .; len: 15; abundance: few; v_gene: TRBV19; j_gene: TRBJ2-3; CDR3aa: CASQYRDSYTDTQYF; CDR3nt: TGTGCCAGTCAATACCGGGACTCTTACACAGATACGCAGTATTTT
d_gene: .; len: 15; abundance: few; v_gene: TRBV10-3; j_gene: TRBJ1-4; CDR3aa: CAISESPATNEKLFF; CDR3nt: TGTGCCATCAGTGAGTCTCCGGCAACTAATGAAAAACTGTTTTTT
d_gene: .; len: 14; abundance: few; v_gene: TRBV19; j_gene: TRBJ2-5; CDR3aa: CASSMGGQIETQYF; CDR3nt: TGTGCCAGTAGTATGGGTGGGCAGATAGAGACCCAGTACTTC
d_gene: TRBD2; len: 13; abundance: few; v_gene: TRBV6-5; j_gene: TRBJ2-7; CDR3aa: CASSQGLAGEQYF; CDR3nt: TGTGCCAGCAGCCAGGGACTAGCGGGGGAGCAGTACTTC
d_gene: TRBD1; len: 16; abundance: few; v_gene: TRBV20-1; j_gene: TRBJ1-2; CDR3aa: CSARSWDRGRDYGYTF; CDR3nt: TGCAGTGCTAGATCTTGGGACAGGGGGCGCGACTATGGCTACACCTTC